Below, 5 T cell receptor beta chains from the same sample are listed, as sequenced in a study of graft-versus-host responses after intestinal transplantation. The repertoire was sequenced with immunoSEQ multiplex PCR; TCRdb's copy has only in-frame clones and lacks some. Among about 15,000 clones listed, around two fifths were seen once. Responders (about 200,000, CFSE-labeled) were co-plated with about 200,000 irradiated, violet-dye-labeled stimulators. The source material was alloreactive CD8+ T cells from a mixed lymphocyte reaction culture, sampled before intestinal transplant. The subset: CFSE-low proliferating T cells sorted from roughly 6-day pre-transplant mixed lymphocyte reaction (GvH or HvG direction). The receptor source for this set is a human patient who received an intestinal transplant.

The chain uses TRBV6-1 and TRBJ2-3; D might be TRBD1 (7 bases). V shed 2 bases and J shed 5 bases, with 20 bases lying between them. Germline CDR1 MNHNS, CDR2 SASEGT. This CDR3 contains 17 residues. CDR3 DNA sequence: TGTGCCAGCAGTGAATGGGAAGGGGGCCCCGGGGGAGATACGCAGTATTTT. Translating it yields CASSEWEGGPGGDTQYF.

This clone was counted only a few times. This chain connects TRBV10-3 to TRBJ1-1, with no clear D. The CDR3 extends over 12 amino acids. The germline CDR1 and CDR2 sequences are ENHRY and SYGVKD. The ends were cut back, 0 bases at V and 11 bases at J, with 10 bases in the middle. The CDR3 nucleotides are TGTGCCATCAGTGAGTCGACGGGGAGTGCTTTCTTT. Amino acids: CAISESTGSAFF.

The gene calls are TRBV4-1 and TRBJ2-7; possible D gene TRBD2, 5 bases. The CDR3 is 15 amino acids. Germline loops: CDR1 MGHRA, CDR2 YSYEKL. V lost 1 base and J 0 bases, leaving 10 bases between the germline ends. The CDR3 spells CASSQVAGTSYEQYF. Written as DNA, the CDR3 is TGCGCCAGCAGCCAAGTCGCGGGCACCTCCTACGAGCAGTACTTC.

J is TRBJ2-6 and V is TRBV6-5; the D is unclear. The CDR3 spans 15 residues. Germline CDR1 reads MNHEY; CDR2 reads SVGAGI. Deletions cut 6 bases from V and 0 bases from J, with 9 bases between. The CDR3 sequence: CASSTSLSGANVLTF. The CDR3 nucleotides are TGTGCCAGCAGCACATCCCTCTCTGGGGCCAACGTCCTGACTTTC.

The sample holds a few counts of this clone. The gene calls are TRBV7-8 and TRBJ2-7, with 10 bases identical to TRBD2. Per germline, CDR1 SGHVS and CDR2 FQNEAQ. V shed 0 bases and J 0 bases; nucleotides not matched to a gene: 5. This CDR3 is built from 17 residues. The CDR3 loop reads CASSLAASGGVSYEQYF. For the CDR3, the DNA is TGTGCCAGCAGCTTAGCGGCTAGCGGGGGCGTCTCCTACGAGCAGTACTTC.